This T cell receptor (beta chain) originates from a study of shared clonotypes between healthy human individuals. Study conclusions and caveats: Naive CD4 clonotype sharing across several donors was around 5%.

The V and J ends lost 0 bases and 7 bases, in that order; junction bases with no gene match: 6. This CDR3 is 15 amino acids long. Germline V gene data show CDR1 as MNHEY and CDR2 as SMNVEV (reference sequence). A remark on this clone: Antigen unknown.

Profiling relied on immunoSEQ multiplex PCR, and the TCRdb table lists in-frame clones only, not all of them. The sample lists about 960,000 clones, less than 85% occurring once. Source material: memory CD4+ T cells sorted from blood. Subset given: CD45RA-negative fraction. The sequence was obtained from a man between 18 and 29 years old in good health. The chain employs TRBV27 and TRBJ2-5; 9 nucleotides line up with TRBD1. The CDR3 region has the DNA TGTGCCAGCAGTTTATCGAGGGGACAGGGAGGGACCCAGTACTTC. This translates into CASSLSRGQGGTQYF.